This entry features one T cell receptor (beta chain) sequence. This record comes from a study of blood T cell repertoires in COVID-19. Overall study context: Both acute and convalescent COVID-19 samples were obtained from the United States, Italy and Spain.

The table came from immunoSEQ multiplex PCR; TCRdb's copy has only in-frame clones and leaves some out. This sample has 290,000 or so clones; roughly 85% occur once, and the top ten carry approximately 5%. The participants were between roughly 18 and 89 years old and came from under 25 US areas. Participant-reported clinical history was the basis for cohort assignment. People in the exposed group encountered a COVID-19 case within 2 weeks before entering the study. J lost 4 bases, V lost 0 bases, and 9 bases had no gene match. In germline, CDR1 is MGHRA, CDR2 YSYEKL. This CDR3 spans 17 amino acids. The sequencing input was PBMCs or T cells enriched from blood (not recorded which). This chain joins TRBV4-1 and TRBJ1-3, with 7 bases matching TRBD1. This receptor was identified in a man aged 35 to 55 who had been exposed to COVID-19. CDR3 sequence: CASSQDQGRGGGNTIYF. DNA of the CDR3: TGCGCCAGCAGCCAAGATCAGGGGAGAGGGGGCGGAAACACCATATATTTT.